This T cell receptor (beta chain) came from a study of regulatory T cells in long-lasting Graves disease. In the study overall: Prior antithyroid drug treatment in newly diagnosed Graves' patients lasted under 3 months. Findings of the study overall: Tissue studied was limited to peripheral blood, excluding thyroid tissue. Persistent cases favored TRBV28, TRBJ1-2 and TRBJ2-5. Limited sample numbers may have lowered accuracy.

CDR1 and CDR2 from the germline V gene are SGHAT and FQNNGV. V dropped 2 bases and J dropped 7 bases, with 10 bases sitting between them. The CDR3 runs to 13 residues. As to time point: newly diagnosed GD, antithyroid drugs for less than 3 months. From PBMCs, RNA was extracted and then used to make the TCR library. This clonotype was seen repeatedly, ten times or more. What it binds is unknown. Relying on iRepertoire HTBI primers and Arm-PCR of CDR3 regions, the team built TCR beta libraries. One entry per CDR3 protein, called by TCRdb with MiXCR from the multiplex PCR reads. The table has about 240,000 distinct CDR3 sequences, roughly 21% seen once.

The sequenced sample was peripheral blood mononuclear cells (PBMCs), obtained at new diagnosis, from a patient treated with antithyroid drugs. The chain combines TRBV11-2 with TRBJ2-3; no definite D call. The sequence came from a female donor with Graves disease. The CDR3 DNA reads TGTGCCAGCAGCTTATCCCCGTTGTATACGCAGTATTTT. The encoded protein is CASSLSPLYTQYF.